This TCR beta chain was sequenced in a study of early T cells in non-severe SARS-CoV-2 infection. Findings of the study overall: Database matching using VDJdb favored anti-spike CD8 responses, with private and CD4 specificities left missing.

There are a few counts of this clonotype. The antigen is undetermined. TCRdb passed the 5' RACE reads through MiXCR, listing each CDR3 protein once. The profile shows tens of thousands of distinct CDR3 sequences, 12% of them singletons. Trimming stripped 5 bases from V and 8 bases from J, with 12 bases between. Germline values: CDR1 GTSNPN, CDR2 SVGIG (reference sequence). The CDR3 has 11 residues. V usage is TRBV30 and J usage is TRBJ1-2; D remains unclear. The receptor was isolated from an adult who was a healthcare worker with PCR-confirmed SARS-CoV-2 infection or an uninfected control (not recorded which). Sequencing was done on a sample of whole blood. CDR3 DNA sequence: TGTGCCTGGGGTGGGGTCCGCGGCTACACCTTC. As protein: CAWGGVRGYTF.